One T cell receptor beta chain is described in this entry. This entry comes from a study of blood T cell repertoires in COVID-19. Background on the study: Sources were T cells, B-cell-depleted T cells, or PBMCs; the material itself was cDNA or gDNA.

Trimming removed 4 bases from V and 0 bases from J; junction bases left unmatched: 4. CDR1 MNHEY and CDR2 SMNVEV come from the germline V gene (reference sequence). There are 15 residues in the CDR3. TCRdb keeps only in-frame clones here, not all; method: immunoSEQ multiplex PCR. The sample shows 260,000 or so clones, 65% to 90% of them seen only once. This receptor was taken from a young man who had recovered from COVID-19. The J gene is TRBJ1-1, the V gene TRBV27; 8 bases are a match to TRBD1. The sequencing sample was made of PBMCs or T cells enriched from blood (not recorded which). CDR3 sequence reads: CASSSDRGMNTEAFF. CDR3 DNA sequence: TGTGCCAGCAGTTCTGACAGGGGAATGAACACTGAAGCTTTCTTT.